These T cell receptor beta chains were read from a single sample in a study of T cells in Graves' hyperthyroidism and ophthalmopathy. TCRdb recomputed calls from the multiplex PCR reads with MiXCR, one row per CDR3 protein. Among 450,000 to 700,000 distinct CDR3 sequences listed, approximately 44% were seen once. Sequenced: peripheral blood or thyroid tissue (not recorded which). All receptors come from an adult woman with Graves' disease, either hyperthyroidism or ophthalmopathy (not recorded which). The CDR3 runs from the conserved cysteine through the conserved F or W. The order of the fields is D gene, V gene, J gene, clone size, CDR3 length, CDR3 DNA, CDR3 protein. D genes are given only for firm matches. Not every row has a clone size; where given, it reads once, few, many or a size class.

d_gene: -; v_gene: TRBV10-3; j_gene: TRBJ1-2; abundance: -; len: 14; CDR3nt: TGTGCCATCAGTGAGTCTGACAGCTGGGGTGGCTACACCTTC; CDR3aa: CAISESDSWGGYTF
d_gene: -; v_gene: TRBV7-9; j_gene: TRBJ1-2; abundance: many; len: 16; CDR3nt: TGTGCCAGCAGCTTAGACGTTCGGGATGGGAGGCGAGGCTACACCTTC; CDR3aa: CASSLDVRDGRRGYTF
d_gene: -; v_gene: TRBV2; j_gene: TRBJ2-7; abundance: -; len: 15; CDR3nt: TGTGCCAGCAATCCCCGGAACAGGGCATCTGACGAGCAGTACTTC; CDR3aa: CASNPRNRASDEQYF
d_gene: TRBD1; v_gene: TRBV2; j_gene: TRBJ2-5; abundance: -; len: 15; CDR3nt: TGTGCCAGCAGTGAAGCGAGGGGGCTGCAAGAGACCCAGTACTTC; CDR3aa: CASSEARGLQETQYF
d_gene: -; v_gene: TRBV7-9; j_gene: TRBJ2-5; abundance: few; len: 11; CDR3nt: TGTGCCAGCGCCGACAGGGAGACCCAGTACTTC; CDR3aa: CASADRETQYF
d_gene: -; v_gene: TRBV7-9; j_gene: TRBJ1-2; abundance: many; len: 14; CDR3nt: TGTGCCAGCAGCTTGGACAGCCATAACTATGGCTACACCTTC; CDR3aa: CASSLDSHNYGYTF
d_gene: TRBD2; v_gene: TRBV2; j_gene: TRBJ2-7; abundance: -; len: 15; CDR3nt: TGTGCCAGCAGTGAATCGGGACTAGCGGTTGGCGAGCAGTACTTC; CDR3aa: CASSESGLAVGEQYF
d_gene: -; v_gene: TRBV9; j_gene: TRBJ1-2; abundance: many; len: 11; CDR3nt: TGTGCCAGTCTTGGGGTCGGAGGCTACACCTTC; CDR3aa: CASLGVGGYTF
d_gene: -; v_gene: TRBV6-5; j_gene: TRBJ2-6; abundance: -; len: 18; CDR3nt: TGTGCCAGCAGACCCCTCGGACGTTTCAACTCTGGGGCCAACGTCCTGACTTTC; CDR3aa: CASRPLGRFNSGANVLTF
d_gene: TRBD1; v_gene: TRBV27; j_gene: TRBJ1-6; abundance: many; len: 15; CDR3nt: TGTGCCAGCAGTTTGTCACAGGGGCGGAATTCACCCCTCCACTTT; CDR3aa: CASSLSQGRNSPLHF
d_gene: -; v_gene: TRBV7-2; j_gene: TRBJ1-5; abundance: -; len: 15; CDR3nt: TGTGCCAGCAGCTCGGGACTAGCGGATGGGACGATCCAGCATTTT; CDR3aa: CASSSGLADGTIQHF
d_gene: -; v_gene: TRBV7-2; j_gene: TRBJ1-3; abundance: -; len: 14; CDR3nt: TGTGCCAGCAGCCTCTCCGGGGGATCGAACACCATATATTTT; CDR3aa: CASSLSGGSNTIYF
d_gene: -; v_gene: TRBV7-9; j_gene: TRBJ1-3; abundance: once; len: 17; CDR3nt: TGTGCCAGCAGCTACCCTGAGAGCAGGTCGGATGGAAACACCATATATTTT; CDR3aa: CASSYPESRSDGNTIYF
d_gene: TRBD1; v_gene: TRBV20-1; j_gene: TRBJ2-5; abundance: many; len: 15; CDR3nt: TGCAGTGCTAGAGGTAGCCGGACAGGGCAAGAGACCCAGTACTTC; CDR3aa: CSARGSRTGQETQYF
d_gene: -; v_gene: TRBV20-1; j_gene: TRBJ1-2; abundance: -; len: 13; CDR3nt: TGCAGTGCTAGGCTGGGGGGGAGGGACGGCTACACCTTC; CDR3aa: CSARLGGRDGYTF
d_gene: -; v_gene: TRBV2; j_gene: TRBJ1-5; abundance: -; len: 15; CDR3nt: TGTGCGGGCAGCGCTAGGGGGGGGGGGGGACAGCCCCAGCATTTT; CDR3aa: CAGSARGGGGQPQHF
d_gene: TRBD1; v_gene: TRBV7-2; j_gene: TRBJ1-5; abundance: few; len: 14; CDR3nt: TGTGCCAGCAGCCCTGGGACAGGGAGACAGCCCCAGCATTTT; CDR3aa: CASSPGTGRQPQHF
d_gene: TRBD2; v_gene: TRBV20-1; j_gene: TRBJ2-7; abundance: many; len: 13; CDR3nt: TGCAGTGCTAGAGGTAGTCTGGGGGGGAAGCAGTACTTC; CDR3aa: CSARGSLGGKQYF
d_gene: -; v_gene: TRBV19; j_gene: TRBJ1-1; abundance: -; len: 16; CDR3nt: TGTGCCACCTCGGACGAAGGATTAGGGATGAACACTGAAGCTTTCTTT; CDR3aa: CATSDEGLGMNTEAFF
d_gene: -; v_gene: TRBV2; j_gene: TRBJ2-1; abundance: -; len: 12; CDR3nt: TGTGCCAGCAGTGGACGCAGTTATGAGCAGTTCTTC; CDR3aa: CASSGRSYEQFF
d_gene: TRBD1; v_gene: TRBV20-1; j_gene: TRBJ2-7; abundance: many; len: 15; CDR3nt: TGCAGTGCTAGAGCTCCGGGACAGGACATCTACGAGCAGTACTTC; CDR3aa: CSARAPGQDIYEQYF
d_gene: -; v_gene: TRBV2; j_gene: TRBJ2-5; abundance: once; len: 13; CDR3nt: TGTGCCAGCACCGGCGGGGGCTCAGAGACCCAGTACTTC; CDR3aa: CASTGGGSETQYF
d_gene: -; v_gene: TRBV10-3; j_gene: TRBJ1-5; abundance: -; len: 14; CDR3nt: TGTGCCATCACCCCGTTACAGGGCAATCAGCCCCAGCATTTT; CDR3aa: CAITPLQGNQPQHF
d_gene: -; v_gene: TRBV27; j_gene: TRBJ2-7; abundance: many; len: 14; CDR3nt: TGTGCCAGCAGTTTCTCGACAGGACCCTACGAGCAGTACTTC; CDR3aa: CASSFSTGPYEQYF
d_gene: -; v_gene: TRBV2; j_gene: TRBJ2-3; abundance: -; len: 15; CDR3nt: TGTGCCAGCAGTGGTGGCCTGAGTTTTACAGATACGCAGTATTTT; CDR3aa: CASSGGLSFTDTQYF
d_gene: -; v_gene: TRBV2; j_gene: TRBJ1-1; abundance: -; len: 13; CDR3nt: TGTGCCAGCAGTGAGGCCATGAACACTGAAGCTTTCTTT; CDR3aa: CASSEAMNTEAFF
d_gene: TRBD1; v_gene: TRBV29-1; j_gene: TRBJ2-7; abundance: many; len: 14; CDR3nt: TGCAGCGAATGTCCTCGGACAGGGGCGGGGGAGCAGTACTTC; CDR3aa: CSECPRTGAGEQYF
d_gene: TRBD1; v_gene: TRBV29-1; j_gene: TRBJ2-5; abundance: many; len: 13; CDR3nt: TGCAGCGTTACAGGGACAGGGGGGGAGACCCAGTACTTC; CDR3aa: CSVTGTGGETQYF
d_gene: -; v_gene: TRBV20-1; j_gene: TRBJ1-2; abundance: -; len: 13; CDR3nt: TGCAGTGCCAGCAGTGAGAAGGGACTGGGCTACACCTTC; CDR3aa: CSASSEKGLGYTF
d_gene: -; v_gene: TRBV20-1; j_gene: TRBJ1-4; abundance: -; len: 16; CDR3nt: TGCAGTGCTCGGGGGCATGGGACTACAACTAATGAAAAACTGTTTTTT; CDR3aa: CSARGHGTTTNEKLFF
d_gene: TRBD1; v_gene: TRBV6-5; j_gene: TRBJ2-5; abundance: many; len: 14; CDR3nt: TGTGCCAGCAGTTGGGGGACAGGGGTCGAGACCCAGTACTTC; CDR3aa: CASSWGTGVETQYF
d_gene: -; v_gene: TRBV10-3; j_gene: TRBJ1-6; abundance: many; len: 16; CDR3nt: TGTGCCATCAGTGACGGGGGCGGGGGACTTGATTCACCCCTCCACTTT; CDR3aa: CAISDGGGGLDSPLHF
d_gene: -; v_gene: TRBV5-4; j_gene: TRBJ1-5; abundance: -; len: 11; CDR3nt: TGTGCCAGCAGCGCTCGGGAGACCCAGCATTTT; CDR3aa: CASSARETQHF
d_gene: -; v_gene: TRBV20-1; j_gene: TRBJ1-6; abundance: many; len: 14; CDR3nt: TGCAGTGCGCTAGGGGCGGGTGAGAGTTCACCCCTCCACTTT; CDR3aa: CSALGAGESSPLHF
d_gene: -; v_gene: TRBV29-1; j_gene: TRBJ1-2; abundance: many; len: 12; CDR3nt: TGCAGCGTTGAGGGGAGGGACTATGGCTACACCTTC; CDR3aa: CSVEGRDYGYTF
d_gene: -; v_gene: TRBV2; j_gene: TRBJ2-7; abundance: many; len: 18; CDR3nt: TGTGCCAGCAGCCGCCCGCGGAGGGCCAGTAGAATTTACGTAGAGCAGTACTTC; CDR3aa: CASSRPRRASRIYVEQYF
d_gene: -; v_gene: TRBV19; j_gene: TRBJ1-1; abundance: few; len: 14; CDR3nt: TGTGCCAGTAGTGTCGTGGGTTGGGGCACTGAAGCTTTCTTT; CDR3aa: CASSVVGWGTEAFF
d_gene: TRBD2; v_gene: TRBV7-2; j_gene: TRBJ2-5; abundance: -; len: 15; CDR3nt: TGTGCCAGCAGCGAACCCGGGACTAGCGTGGAGACCCAGTACTTC; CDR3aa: CASSEPGTSVETQYF
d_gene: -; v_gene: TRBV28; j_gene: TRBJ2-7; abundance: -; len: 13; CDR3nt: TGTGCCAGTATCGACAGGAGCTCCTACGAGCAGTACTTC; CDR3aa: CASIDRSSYEQYF
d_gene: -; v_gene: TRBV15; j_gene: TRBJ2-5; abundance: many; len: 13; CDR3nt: TGTGCCACCAGCAAGCAGCTTGGAGAGACCCAGTACTTC; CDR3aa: CATSKQLGETQYF
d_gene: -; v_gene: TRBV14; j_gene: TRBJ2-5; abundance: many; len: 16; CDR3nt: TGTGCCAGCAGCCAGCGGCCTAGCGCCTTCCAAGAGACCCAGTACTTC; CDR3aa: CASSQRPSAFQETQYF
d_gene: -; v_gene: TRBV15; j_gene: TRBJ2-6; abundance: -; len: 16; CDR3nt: TGTGCCACCAGCAGTTACTTAGTGACTGGGGCCAACGTCCTGACTTTC; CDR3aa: CATSSYLVTGANVLTF
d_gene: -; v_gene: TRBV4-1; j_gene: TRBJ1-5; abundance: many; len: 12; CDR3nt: TGCGCCAGCAGCACCGGAGCGTGGCCCCAGCATTTT; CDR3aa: CASSTGAWPQHF
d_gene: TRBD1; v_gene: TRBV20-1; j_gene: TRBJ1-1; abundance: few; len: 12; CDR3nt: TGCAGTGCGCCGCTCAGGGGGCACGAAGCTTTCTTT; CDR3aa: CSAPLRGHEAFF
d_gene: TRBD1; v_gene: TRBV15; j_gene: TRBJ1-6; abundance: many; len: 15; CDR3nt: TGTGCCACCAGCAGATCGACAGGGGGGGATTCACCCCTCCACTTT; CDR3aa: CATSRSTGGDSPLHF